The rows below give T cell receptor beta chains drawn from one sample of a study of cytomegalovirus exposure and HLA in healthy donors. The data were produced by immunoSEQ multiplex PCR, yet TCRdb's version contains in-frame clones alone and is incomplete. The profile shows 150,000 or so clones, roughly 80% of them singletons. Sequences were obtained from PBMCs. The receptors originated from a woman aged 40 to 50 in good health and CMV-seronegative. The conserved cysteine and the conserved F or W are not part of the CDR3 here.

j_gene: TRBJ2-7
v_gene: TRBV20-1
CDR3aa: SALGENEQY

j_gene: TRBJ2-3
v_gene: TRBV19
CDR3aa: ASTPQSFTDTQY

j_gene: TRBJ2-7
v_gene: TRBV6-1
CDR3aa: ASRQQGARYEQY

j_gene: TRBJ1-1
v_gene: TRBV27
CDR3aa: ASSLTGKTEAF

j_gene: TRBJ1-1
v_gene: TRBV28
CDR3aa: ASSPRVAGNTEAF

j_gene: TRBJ2-5
v_gene: TRBV7-2
CDR3aa: ASSSIRDRVKEQY

j_gene: TRBJ1-1
v_gene: TRBV10-1
CDR3aa: ASSMDSNTEAF

j_gene: TRBJ1-5
v_gene: TRBV6-6
CDR3aa: ASSWVPQGPNQPQH

j_gene: TRBJ2-7
v_gene: TRBV4-1
CDR3aa: ASSQVGTGIMEQY

j_gene: TRBJ2-7
v_gene: TRBV6-6
CDR3aa: ASNPSGQVYEN

j_gene: TRBJ1-1
v_gene: TRBV30
CDR3aa: AWSVRQGVDQVAF

j_gene: TRBJ2-3
v_gene: TRBV27
CDR3aa: ASSFQTGTGGDTQY

j_gene: TRBJ1-1
v_gene: TRBV2
CDR3aa: AVHRSGREAF

j_gene: TRBJ1-2
v_gene: TRBV6-1
CDR3aa: ASSEGGGGTSYT

j_gene: TRBJ2-7
v_gene: TRBV10-3
CDR3aa: ATSPTSGTGQYEQY

j_gene: TRBJ1-2
v_gene: TRBV28
CDR3aa: ASPDRVSGYT

j_gene: TRBJ2-5
v_gene: TRBV30
CDR3aa: AWSVPSGRGETQY

j_gene: TRBJ1-4
v_gene: TRBV29-1
CDR3aa: SVAPQPGEKLF

j_gene: TRBJ1-1
v_gene: TRBV25-1
CDR3aa: ASRRTGIMNTEAF

j_gene: TRBJ2-1
v_gene: TRBV10-2
CDR3aa: ASGRTSGGYNEQF